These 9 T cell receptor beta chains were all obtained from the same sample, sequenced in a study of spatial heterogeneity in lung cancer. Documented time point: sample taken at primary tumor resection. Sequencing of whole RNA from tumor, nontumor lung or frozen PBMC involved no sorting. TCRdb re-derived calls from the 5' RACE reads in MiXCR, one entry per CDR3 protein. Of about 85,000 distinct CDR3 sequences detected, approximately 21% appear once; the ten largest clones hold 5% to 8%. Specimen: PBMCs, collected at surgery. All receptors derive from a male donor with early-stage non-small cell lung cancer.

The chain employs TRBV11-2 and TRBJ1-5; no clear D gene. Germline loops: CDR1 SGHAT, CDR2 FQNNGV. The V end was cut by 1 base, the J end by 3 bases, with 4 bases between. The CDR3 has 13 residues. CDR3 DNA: TGTGCCAGCAGCTTAGCGGACAATCAGCCCCAGCATTTT. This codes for CASSLADNQPQHF.

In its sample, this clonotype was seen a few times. CDR3 sequence: CASSPPNYGYTF. CDR3 in DNA: TGCGCCAGCAGCCCGCCGAACTATGGCTACACCTTC. The chain carries TRBV5-1 and TRBJ1-2, with D hard to call. The CDR3 is made up of 12 amino acids. The germline CDR1 and CDR2 sequences are SGHRS and YFSETQ. Trimming pared 4 bases from V and 2 bases from J, leaving 6 bases between.

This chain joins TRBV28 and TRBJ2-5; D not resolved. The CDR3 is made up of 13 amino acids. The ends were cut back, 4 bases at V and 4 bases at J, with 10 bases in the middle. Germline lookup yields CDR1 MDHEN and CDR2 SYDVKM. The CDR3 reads CASSSGDTETQYF. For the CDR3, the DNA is TGTGCCAGCAGTTCGGGTGACACAGAGACCCAGTACTTC. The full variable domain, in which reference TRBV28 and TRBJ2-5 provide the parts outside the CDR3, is DVKVTQSSRYLVKRTGEKVFLECVQDMDHENMFWYRQDPGLGLRLIYFSYDVKMKEKGDIPEGYSVSREKKERFSLILESASTNQTSMYLCASSSGDTETQYFGPGTRLLVL.

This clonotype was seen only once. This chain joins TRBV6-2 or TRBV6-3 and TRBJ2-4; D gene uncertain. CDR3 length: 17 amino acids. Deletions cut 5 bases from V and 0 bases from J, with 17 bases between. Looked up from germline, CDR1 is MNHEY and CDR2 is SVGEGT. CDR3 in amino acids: CASSNRHLVLAKNIQYF. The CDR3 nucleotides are TGTGCCAGCAGTAATCGACACCTTGTACTAGCCAAAAACATTCAGTACTTC.

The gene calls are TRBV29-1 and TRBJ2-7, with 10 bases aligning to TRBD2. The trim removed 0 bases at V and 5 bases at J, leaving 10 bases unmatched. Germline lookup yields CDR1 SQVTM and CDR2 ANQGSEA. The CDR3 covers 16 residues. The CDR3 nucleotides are TGCAGCGTTGAAGAACGGCAAGCGGGGGGGCCAGACGAGCAGTACTTC. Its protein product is CSVEERQAGGPDEQYF.

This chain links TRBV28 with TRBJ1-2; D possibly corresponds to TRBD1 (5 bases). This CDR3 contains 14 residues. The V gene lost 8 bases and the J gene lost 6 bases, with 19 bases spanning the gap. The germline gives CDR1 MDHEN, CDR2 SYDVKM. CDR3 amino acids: CASSTSGTVNGYTF. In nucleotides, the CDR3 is TGTGCCAGCTCGACCTCCGGGACGGTGAATGGCTACACCTTC.

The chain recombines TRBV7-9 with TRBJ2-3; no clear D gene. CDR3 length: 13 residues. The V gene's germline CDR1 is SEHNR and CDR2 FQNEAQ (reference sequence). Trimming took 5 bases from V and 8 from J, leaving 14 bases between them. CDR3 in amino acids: CASSLTERGTQYF. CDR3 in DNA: TGTGCCAGCAGCCTAACCGAGCGCGGTACGCAGTATTTT.

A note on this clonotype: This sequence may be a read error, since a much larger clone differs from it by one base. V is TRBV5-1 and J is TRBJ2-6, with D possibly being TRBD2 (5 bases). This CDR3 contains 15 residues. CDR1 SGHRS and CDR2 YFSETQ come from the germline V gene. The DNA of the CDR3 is TGCGTCAGCAGCTTACGGGGCTCTGGGGCCAACGTCCTGACTTTC. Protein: CVSSLRGSGANVLTF. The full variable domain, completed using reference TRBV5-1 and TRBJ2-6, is KAGVTQTPRYLIKTRGQQVTLSCSPISGHRSVSWYQQTPGQGLQFLFEYFSETQRNKGNFPGRFSGRQFSNSRSEMNVSTLELGDSALYLCVSSLRGSGANVLTFGAGSRLTVL.

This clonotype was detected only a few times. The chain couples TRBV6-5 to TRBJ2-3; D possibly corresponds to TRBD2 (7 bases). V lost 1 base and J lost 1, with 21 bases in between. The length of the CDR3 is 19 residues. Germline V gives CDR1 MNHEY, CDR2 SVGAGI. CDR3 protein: CASSYFGKGAGARTDTQYF. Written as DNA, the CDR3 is TGTGCCAGCAGTTACTTCGGGAAAGGGGCGGGGGCCCGCACAGATACGCAGTATTTT.